A single sample gave rise to the 22 T cell receptor beta chains below, sequenced in a study of OX40 agonist ivuxolimab in advanced cancers. Preparation of the library involved the immunoSEQ multiplex PCR assay. What TCRdb holds here is the immuneACCESS table cut down to in-frame rearrangements. Part of the clones is not present; checked against another copy, under half of the missing clones reflect an unresolved V gene, and the others are unexplained. The sample table contains tens of thousands of clones; only one count was recorded for roughly four fifths of them. The leading ten clones occupy less than 3% of the sample. The sequenced sample was CD4+ or CD8+ T cells sorted from blood, obtained in a trial of the OX40 agonist ivuxolimab. These TCRs come from an adult with an advanced solid tumor such as melanoma, head and neck, liver or kidney cancer.

The chain couples TRBV27 to TRBJ1-4; D gene unclear. CDR1 and CDR2 from the germline V gene are MNHEY and SMNVEV (reference sequence). Trimming removed 8 bases from V and 4 bases from J, with 14 bases in between. The CDR3 runs to 14 residues. CDR3 sequence: CASGFRGINEKLFF. The CDR3 DNA reads TGTGCCAGCGGCTTTCGTGGGATTAATGAAAAACTGTTTTTT.

V usage is TRBV30 and J usage is TRBJ2-7, with 9 bases fitting TRBD1. Germline values: CDR1 GTSNPN, CDR2 SVGIG (reference sequence). J gave up 4 bases and V 1 base, and 11 bases lay outside the gene matches. The CDR3 has 16 residues. CDR3 nucleotide sequence: TGTGCCTGGAGTGCCTTTCAAGGGACAGGGAGGTACGAGCAGTACTTC. Encoded protein: CAWSAFQGTGRYEQYF.

This clone was seen only once. J is TRBJ2-5 and V is TRBV9; TRBD2 matches at 12 bases. Germline assignment: CDR1 SGDLS and CDR2 YYNGEE. Trimming at V came to 4 bases and at J to 4 bases, leaving 11 bases not matched to a gene. There are 17 residues in the CDR3. CDR3 loop: CASSSGWTSGNRETQYF. CDR3 in DNA: TGTGCCAGCAGCTCCGGATGGACTAGCGGGAATAGAGAGACCCAGTACTTC.

This clone occurred a few times. The J gene is TRBJ1-1, the V gene TRBV6-6; D is uncertain. The germline gives CDR1 MNHNY, CDR2 SVGAGI (reference sequence). V shed 7 bases and J shed 3 bases, with 18 bases lying between them. The CDR3 spans 15 residues. The CDR3 loop is CASMAGKVGHTEAFF. The CDR3 DNA sequence: TGTGCCAGCATGGCGGGGAAGGTCGGCCACACTGAAGCTTTCTTT.

The chain links TRBV11-1 to TRBJ1-2, with D possibly matching TRBD1 (6 bases). Germline assignment: CDR1 SGHAT and CDR2 FQDESV (reference sequence). The CDR3 has 14 residues. Trimming stripped 3 bases from V and 0 bases from J, with 8 bases between. The CDR3 reads CASSFNRANYGYTF. The CDR3 DNA sequence: TGTGCCAGCAGCTTTAACAGGGCTAACTATGGCTACACCTTC.

This chain connects TRBV5-1 to TRBJ1-1; 9 bases match TRBD1. Germline CDR1 and CDR2: SGHRS and YFSETQ. CDR3 length: 17 residues. Germline trimming cut 3 bases from V and 7 bases from J; bases unmatched to any gene: 16. CDR3 coding DNA: TGCGCCAGCAGCTACGGACAGGGGAGATGGGGCCACAGTGAAGCTTTCTTT. It translates to CASSYGQGRWGHSEAFF.

This chain uses TRBV9 with TRBJ1-4; D perhaps matches TRBD1 (6 bases). Germline lookup yields CDR1 SGDLS and CDR2 YYNGEE. The CDR3 is made up of 15 amino acids. Trimming shortened V by 1 base and J by 8 bases, and 15 bases separated the two germline ends. The CDR3 region is CASSVTGAPFEKLFF. The CDR3 region has the DNA TGTGCCAGCAGCGTAACGGGGGCACCCTTCGAAAAACTGTTTTTT.

The chain joins TRBV9 to TRBJ1-2; D is unclear. The V gene's germline CDR1 is SGDLS and CDR2 YYNGEE. The ends were cut back, 4 bases at V and 0 bases at J, with 7 bases in the middle. The CDR3 consists of 13 residues. DNA of the CDR3: TGTGCCAGCAGCCCGACAACTAACTATGGCTACACCTTC. Its translation: CASSPTTNYGYTF.

This clone appeared a single time. The chain uses TRBV7-4 and TRBJ1-1; the D is unclear. The germline gives CDR1 SGHVT, CDR2 SQSDAQ. The CDR3 length is 16 residues. V lost 5 bases, J lost 0 bases, and 16 bases lay in between. The CDR3 loop is CASSGASWHLNTEAFF. As DNA, the CDR3 is TGTGCCAGCAGCGGAGCATCATGGCACCTGAACACTGAAGCTTTCTTT.

The chain has TRBV6-5 and TRBJ1-2; the match to TRBD1 covers 7 bases. In germline, CDR1 is MNHEY, CDR2 SVGAGI. The CDR3 contains 13 residues. Germline trimming cut 7 bases from V and 5 bases from J; bases unmatched to any gene: 7. The CDR3 loop is CASTRDRDYGYTF. For the CDR3, the DNA is TGTGCCAGCACCCGAGACAGGGATTATGGCTACACCTTC.

The CDR3 sequence: CSVVRGSLGYTF. In DNA, the CDR3 is TGCAGCGTTGTGAGGGGATCGCTTGGCTACACCTTC. This chain links TRBV29-1 with TRBJ1-2; perhaps TRBD1 as D (5 bases). The CDR3 loop spans 12 amino acids. Germline V CDR1 and CDR2: SQVTM, ANQGSEA. Trimming stripped 4 bases from V and 7 bases from J, with 13 bases between.

The gene calls are TRBV9 and TRBJ1-2; possibly TRBD1 for D (5 bases). CDR3 length equals 15 residues. CDR1 and CDR2 from the germline V gene are SGDLS and YYNGEE. V was cut by 0 bases and J by 5 bases, with 14 bases left in between. CDR3 amino acids: CASSVGGVRLYGYTF. DNA of the CDR3: TGTGCCAGCAGCGTAGGGGGGGTGAGATTATATGGCTACACCTTC.

CDR3: CASSFMAVGNTIYF. CDR3 bases: TGTGCCAGCAGTTTCATGGCAGTCGGAAACACCATATATTTT. The gene calls are TRBV28 and TRBJ1-3; D gene ambiguous. This CDR3 comprises 14 residues. Deletions cut 3 bases from V and 4 bases from J, with 10 bases between. CDR1 and CDR2 from the germline V gene are MDHEN and SYDVKM.

The V and J genes are TRBV19 and TRBJ1-2, with D possibly being TRBD1 (5 bases). V was cut by 2 bases and J by 2 bases, with 27 bases left in between. In germline, CDR1 is LNHDA, CDR2 SQIVND (reference sequence). The CDR3 contains 20 residues. CDR3 sequence: CASSIRRGPGPLQGNYGYTF. In nucleotides, the CDR3 is TGTGCCAGTAGTATACGAAGGGGCCCCGGGCCTCTCCAGGGAAACTATGGCTACACCTTC.

The genes are TRBV11-3 and TRBJ1-1, with D possibly matching TRBD1 (5 bases). V lost 2 bases, J lost 0 bases, and 13 bases lay in between. The CDR3 totals 16 residues. CDR1 is SGHNT, CDR2 YENEEA, per germline. This chain's CDR3 is CASSLRTTAMNTEAFF. In DNA, the CDR3 is TGTGCCAGCAGCTTAAGGACAACGGCCATGAACACTGAAGCTTTCTTT.

The V call is TRBV2, the J call TRBJ1-5; TRBD1 matches at 8 bases. Unmatched junction bases numbered 6, after V lost 6 bases and J lost 2 bases. Germline V gene sequence: CDR1 SNHLY, CDR2 FYNNEI. This CDR3 contains 15 residues. The chain's CDR3 is CASRVPGQGNQPQHF. CDR3 nucleotide sequence: TGTGCCAGCAGGGTGCCGGGACAGGGCAATCAGCCCCAGCATTTT.

The chain has TRBV11-3 and TRBJ2-1, with 15 bases aligning to TRBD2. CDR1 is SGHNT, CDR2 YENEEA, per germline. The CDR3 has 18 amino acids. Germline trimming cut 5 bases from V and 4 bases from J; bases unmatched to any gene: 9. The CDR3 loop reads CASSMGLAGGTPYNEQFF. The CDR3 coding sequence is TGTGCCAGCAGCATGGGACTAGCGGGAGGTACCCCATACAATGAGCAGTTCTTC.

V and J are TRBV6-5 and TRBJ1-6; D is possibly TRBD1 (5 bases). Per the germline V gene, CDR1 is MNHEY and CDR2 is SVGAGI. Trimming pared 7 bases from V and 9 bases from J, leaving 16 bases between. CDR3 length: 14 residues. The CDR3 DNA reads TGTGCCAGCATTCCCGGGGTTGGGGGTTCACCCCTCCACTTT. Protein sequence: CASIPGVGGSPLHF.

The gene calls are TRBV7-8 and TRBJ1-3; the D gene is possibly TRBD1 (6 bases). This CDR3 has 17 amino acids. The V gene lost 1 base and the J gene lost 0 bases, with 13 bases spanning the gap. CDR1 is SGHVS, CDR2 FQNEAQ, per germline. The CDR3 sequence: CASSLVRQGSSGNTIYF. The CDR3 region has the DNA TGTGCCAGCAGCTTAGTACGGCAGGGGAGCTCTGGAAACACCATATATTTT.

This clone was counted once. CDR3 residues: CASSSGTTGGYTF. The CDR3 nucleotides read TGTGCCAGTAGTTCCGGGACTACCGGTGGCTACACCTTC. The chain is built from TRBV19 and TRBJ1-2, with D maybe TRBD1 (5 bases). The CDR3 covers 13 residues. V was shortened by 5 bases and J by 7 bases, with 14 bases between the two germline ends. Per germline, CDR1 LNHDA and CDR2 SQIVND (reference sequence).

The chain has TRBV13 and TRBJ2-1, with TRBD2 matching over 14 bases. With 6 bases clipped from V and 0 bases from J, the junction kept 4 bases outside the gene matches. The germline V gene has CDR1 PRHDT and CDR2 FYEKMQ (reference sequence). The CDR3 runs 17 residues. The CDR3 sequence: CASSGTSGSFSYNEQFF. The CDR3 DNA follows: TGTGCCAGCAGTGGGACTAGCGGGAGTTTCTCCTACAATGAGCAGTTCTTC. Combining the CDR3 with reference TRBV13 and TRBJ2-1 gives the whole variable domain AAGVIQSPRHLIKEKRETATLKCYPIPRHDTVYWYQQGPGQDPQFLISFYEKMQSDKGSIPDRFSAQQFSDYHSELNMSSLELGDSALYFCASSGTSGSFSYNEQFFGPGTRLTVL.

The rearrangement joins TRBV4-2 to TRBJ2-7; 10 nucleotides align to TRBD2. Germline values: CDR1 LGHNA, CDR2 YNFKEQ. The trim removed 1 base at V and 6 bases at J, leaving 9 bases unmatched. The CDR3 extends over 16 amino acids. This CDR3 reads CASSQGAGGPISEQYF. The CDR3 nucleotides are TGTGCCAGCAGCCAAGGAGCGGGGGGGCCCATTTCCGAGCAGTACTTC.